Presented here are 27 T cell receptor beta chains from one specimen sequenced in a study of T cells in Graves' hyperthyroidism and ophthalmopathy. TCR beta CDR3 sequences were amplified from RNA transcripts. HTBI primers were used for first-round RT-PCR of the TCR CDR3. Each CDR3 protein is one row after TCRdb ran MiXCR on the multiplex PCR reads. Here the sample spans hundreds of thousands of distinct CDR3 sequences, 12% to 15% being singletons. The source material was blood. All receptors derive from a woman under 30 with Graves' hyperthyroidism.

The J gene is TRBJ2-2, the V gene TRBV7-2; D remains unclear. Germline V lookup: CDR1 SGHTA, CDR2 FQGNSA. The CDR3 covers 12 residues. V dropped 0 bases and J dropped 8 bases, with 4 bases sitting between them. The CDR3 region is CASSLARGELFF. CDR3 coding DNA: TGTGCCAGCAGCTTAGCGAGGGGGGAGCTGTTTTTT. Full variable domain (rest looked up from reference TRBV7-2 and TRBJ2-2): GAGVSQSPSNKVTEKGKDVELRCDPISGHTALYWYRQSLGQGLEFLIYFQGNSAPDKSGLPSDRFSAERTGGSVSTLTIQRTQQEDSAVYLCASSLARGELFFGEGSRLTVL.

The chain links TRBV7-2 to TRBJ2-1, with D unresolved. Deletions cut 1 base from V and 6 bases from J, with 10 bases between. From germline, CDR1 is SGHTA and CDR2 FQGNSA. The CDR3 sequence is 14 residues long. The CDR3 DNA reads TGTGCCAGCAGCTTAGATCGTAGCTCCAATGAGCAGTTCTTC. Translated, it gives CASSLDRSSNEQFF.

The chain uses TRBV5-6 and TRBJ2-3, with 9 bases lining up with TRBD2. With 2 bases clipped from V and 7 bases from J, the junction kept 8 bases outside the gene matches. Germline V lookup: CDR1 SGHDT, CDR2 YYEEEE. This CDR3 is 15 amino acids long. This CDR3 is CASSLTVSGRHTQYF. In DNA, the CDR3 is TGTGCCAGCAGCTTAACAGTCAGCGGGAGGCATACGCAGTATTTT.

The sample holds many counts of this clonotype. The rearrangement joins TRBV5-1 to TRBJ1-2, with D unclear. CDR1 is SGHRS and CDR2 is YFSETQ in the germline V gene. The ends were cut back, 0 bases at V and 3 bases at J, with 9 bases in the middle. The CDR3 sequence is 14 residues long. CDR3 nucleotide sequence: TGCGCCAGCAGCTTGGGTGGCGGCGACTATGGCTACACCTTC. It is translated as CASSLGGGDYGYTF.

The chain employs TRBV12-3 or TRBV12-4 and TRBJ2-2, with TRBD2 as a possible D gene (6 bases). V was clipped by 5 bases and J by 4 bases, with 17 bases between them. The CDR3 runs to 16 residues. The CDR3: CASSGARGTRTGELFF. The CDR3 DNA reads as TGTGCCAGCAGTGGCGCACGGGGGACTCGCACCGGGGAGCTGTTTTTT.

This clonotype came up many times. The chain is built from TRBV6-5 and TRBJ1-1; D may be TRBD1 (5 bases). Germline CDR1 and CDR2: MNHEY and SVGAGI. The CDR3 is 21 amino acids. V was clipped by 0 bases and J by 4 bases, with 30 bases between them. The CDR3 protein is CASSYSRMGGRGPRVRTEAFF. The CDR3 region has the DNA TGTGCCAGCAGTTACTCCAGGATGGGGGGAAGAGGGCCCAGAGTACGCACTGAAGCTTTCTTT.

In this sample, this clonotype turned up a few times. The chain links TRBV28 to TRBJ1-6; possibly TRBD1 for D (5 bases). CDR1 and CDR2 from the germline V gene are MDHEN and SYDVKM. V shed 6 bases and J shed 9 bases, with 15 bases lying between them. The CDR3 spans 14 residues. The CDR3 region has the DNA TGTGCCAGCAGACCCCAGGGAATGGTTTCACCCCTCCACTTT. The encoded protein is CASRPQGMVSPLHF.

The chain carries TRBV6-1 and TRBJ2-1; a weak D match, TRBD1 (5 bases). Germline V gene data show CDR1 as MNHNS and CDR2 as SASEGT. The CDR3 covers 15 residues. Trimming pared 11 bases from V and 10 bases from J, leaving 27 bases between. The DNA of the CDR3 is TGTGCCTCTCAAAGGACGTACAGGCTCTCCTACGAGCAGTTCTTC. Amino acids: CASQRTYRLSYEQFF.

This clonotype came up many times. This chain connects TRBV28 to TRBJ2-1, with TRBD1 matching 11 bases. Unmatched junction bases numbered 6, after V lost 2 bases and J lost 6 bases. The length of the CDR3 is 16 residues. CDR1 MDHEN and CDR2 SYDVKM come from the germline V gene. The CDR3 DNA follows: TGTGCCAGCAGTTTAGTACGGACAGGGGGCCGCAATGAGCAGTTCTTC. Its protein is CASSLVRTGGRNEQFF.

This clonotype appeared many times. This chain joins TRBV10-1 and TRBJ2-1; D is uncertain. Germline CDR1 reads WNHNN; CDR2 reads SYGVQD (reference sequence). The CDR3 has 13 amino acids. V lost 6 bases and J 2 bases, leaving 8 bases between the germline ends. The CDR3 DNA reads TGCGCCAGCAGCGAATCACCCTACAATGAGCAGTTCTTC. Residues: CASSESPYNEQFF.

To note about this clonotype: A much larger clone lies one base from this, so it may be a read error. This chain joins TRBV13 and TRBJ2-1; 12 bases match TRBD2. This CDR3 contains 17 residues. The V gene's germline CDR1 is PRHDT and CDR2 FYEKMQ (reference sequence). The CDR3: CANSFLAGGPAIDEQFF. DNA of the CDR3: TGTGCCAACAGCTTCCTAGCGGGAGGGCCGGCGATAGATGAGCAGTTCTTC. Using reference TRBV13 and TRBJ2-1 for the parts outside the CDR3, the full variable domain is AAGVIQSPRHLIKEKRETATLKCYPIPRHDTVYWYQQGPGQDPQFLISFYEKMQSDKGSIPDRFSAQQFSDYHSELNMSSLELGDSALYFCANSFLAGGPAIDEQFFGPGTRLTVL.

This clonotype was found once. Germline and junction disagree at one end, which may indicate a read error. The chain carries TRBV9 and TRBJ2-6; D tentatively reads TRBD1 or TRBD2 (5 bases each). This CDR3 is built from 19 residues. Per the germline V gene, CDR1 is SGDLS and CDR2 is YYNGEE. This CDR3 is CAGSTRPPGPVSGANVLTF. Here the CDR3 DNA reads TGTGCCGGCAGCACCCGACCCCCGGGACCCGTCTCTGGGGCCAACGTCCTGACTTTC.

Many counts were recorded for this clonotype. The V and J genes are TRBV28 and TRBJ2-7, with 12 nucleotides matching TRBD2. V trimming: 6 bases; J trimming: 2 bases; junction bases outside the gene matches: 5. The CDR3 is 15 amino acids. The germline gives CDR1 MDHEN, CDR2 SYDVKM. CDR3 DNA sequence: TGTGCCAGCAGATTACTAGCGGGAGGACCCTACGAGCAGTACTTC. Translation gives CASRLLAGGPYEQYF.

This clonotype occurred many times. The V gene is TRBV18, the J gene TRBJ2-7; D might be TRBD1 (5 bases). CDR3 length: 13 residues. The germline V gene has CDR1 KGHSH and CDR2 LQKENI. With 2 bases removed from V and 0 bases from J, the gap between germline ends came to 5 bases. CDR3 in amino acids: CASSPDSSYEQYF. The DNA of the CDR3 is TGTGCCAGCTCACCAGACAGCTCCTACGAGCAGTACTTC.

This clonotype was seen repeatedly, ten times or more. The chain is built from TRBV7-2 and TRBJ2-1; D gene ambiguous. The length of the CDR3 is 15 residues. Looked up from germline, CDR1 is SGHTA and CDR2 is FQGNSA. V lost 2 bases and J lost 0, with 8 bases in between. CDR3 bases: TGTGCCAGCAGCTTAACGGCCCGCTCCTACAATGAGCAGTTCTTC. The encoded protein is CASSLTARSYNEQFF. The variable domain in full, completed from reference TRBV7-2 and TRBJ2-1, reads GAGVSQSPSNKVTEKGKDVELRCDPISGHTALYWYRQSLGQGLEFLIYFQGNSAPDKSGLPSDRFSAERTGGSVSTLTIQRTQQEDSAVYLCASSLTARSYNEQFFGPGTRLTVL.

With respect to this clonotype: The junction departs from germline at one end; a sequencing error may be responsible. The rearrangement uses TRBV7-9 and TRBJ2-1, with D maybe TRBD1 (6 bases). CDR1 and CDR2 from the germline V gene are SEHNR and FQNEAQ (reference sequence). This CDR3 has 15 amino acids. Written as DNA, the CDR3 is TGTGCCAGCAGCTTAGGACAGGATTTAAGGAATGGGCAGTTCTTC. Its translation: CASSLGQDLRNGQFF.

The V gene is TRBV7-9, the J gene TRBJ2-6, with unresolved D. From germline, CDR1 is SEHNR and CDR2 FQNEAQ (reference sequence). This CDR3 has 16 amino acids. The V and J ends lost 0 bases and 0 bases respectively, with 6 bases between them. The CDR3 sequence is CASSLARASGANVLTF. CDR3 nucleotide sequence: TGTGCCAGCAGCTTAGCGCGAGCCTCTGGGGCCAACGTCCTGACTTTC.

Note on this clonotype: Since a much larger clone is just one base distant, this may be a read error. V usage is TRBV3-1 and J usage is TRBJ2-5; maybe TRBD1 (5 bases). CDR1 is LGHDT, CDR2 YNNKEL, per germline (reference sequence). The CDR3 totals 16 residues. The CDR3 region has the DNA TGTGCCAGCAGCCAAGTCGTCTTTCGGACACAAGAGACCAAGTACTTC. Residues: CASSQVVFRTQETKYF.

This clonotype was counted at least ten times. The V and J genes are TRBV28 and TRBJ2-7; 7 positions agree with TRBD2. CDR3 length: 14 amino acids. Germline CDR1 is MDHEN and CDR2 is SYDVKM. Losses at the gene ends were 4 bases for V and 4 bases for J; bases not matched to a gene: 7. CDR3 nucleotides: TGTGCCAGCAGTTACCGGGTGGGAGGGTACGAGCAGTACTTC. Encoded protein: CASSYRVGGYEQYF.

The chain recombines TRBV6-2 or TRBV6-3 with TRBJ2-3; D uncertain. Germline V CDR1 and CDR2: MNHEY, SVGEGT. The CDR3 totals 13 residues. Trimming removed 0 bases from V and 6 bases from J, with 7 bases in between. The CDR3 protein is CASSYSFGDTQYF. The CDR3 DNA reads as TGTGCCAGCAGTTACTCGTTTGGGGATACGCAGTATTTT.

The sample holds a few counts of this clonotype. The V gene is TRBV19, the J gene TRBJ2-7, with TRBD1 matching over 9 bases. J was trimmed by 2 bases and V by 8 bases; bases with no gene match: 4. The CDR3 contains 13 residues. Germline CDR1 LNHDA, CDR2 SQIVND (reference sequence). CDR3 amino acids: CASSDRGPYEQYF. The CDR3 DNA reads as TGTGCCAGTTCGGACAGGGGCCCCTACGAGCAGTACTTC. The entire variable domain, with the rest obtained from reference TRBV19 and TRBJ2-7, is as follows: DGGITQSPKYLFRKEGQNVTLSCEQNLNHDAMYWYRQDPGQGLRLIYYSQIVNDFQKGDIAEGYSVSREKKESFPLTVTSAQKNPTAFYLCASSDRGPYEQYFGPGTRLTVT.

This clonotype was counted ten times or more. J is TRBJ1-1 and V is TRBV6-4; tentatively, D is TRBD1 (6 bases). Germline V gene sequence: CDR1 MRHNA, CDR2 SNTAGT. With 0 bases removed from V and 4 bases from J, the gap between germline ends came to 21 bases. CDR3 length: 18 amino acids. The CDR3 DNA reads TGTGCCAGCAGTGACTCGGACGGGGGGCGGGCCGGCGGCACTGAAGCTTTCTTT. Translation: CASSDSDGGRAGGTEAFF.

At least ten counts were recorded for this clonotype. The V call is TRBV2, the J call TRBJ2-7; D is possibly TRBD2 (6 bases). Germline assignment: CDR1 SNHLY and CDR2 FYNNEI. V gave up 4 bases and J gave up 6 bases, with 19 bases separating them. The CDR3 runs 15 residues. The CDR3 DNA reads TGTGCCAGCAGTGCCCTTAGGCGGAACGGGGGCGAGCAGTACTTC. Its protein product is CASSALRRNGGEQYF.

This clonotype was observed a few times. This sequence joins TRBV29-1 and TRBJ1-2; D perhaps matches TRBD1 (5 bases). V gave up 4 bases and J gave up 3 bases, with 6 bases separating them. This CDR3 comprises 11 residues. The germline V gene encodes CDR1 SQVTM and CDR2 ANQGSEA. The CDR3 spells CSVGGDYGYTF. The CDR3 nucleotides are TGCAGCGTTGGAGGGGACTATGGCTACACCTTC.

This clonotype was observed at least ten times. V is TRBV20-1 and J is TRBJ1-1; D remains ambiguous. The germline V gene has CDR1 DFQATT and CDR2 SNEGSKA (reference sequence). V was clipped by 5 bases and J by 0 bases, with 7 bases between them. The CDR3 length is 12 residues. The CDR3 loop reads CSAATVNTEAFF. CDR3 nucleotides: TGCAGTGCTGCCACAGTGAACACTGAAGCTTTCTTT.

This clonotype was seen a handful of times. The chain combines TRBV27 with TRBJ2-3, with 10 bases that match TRBD2. Germline V gene data show CDR1 as MNHEY and CDR2 as SMNVEV (reference sequence). The J segment lost 2 bases and the V segment lost 4 bases, leaving 3 bases of the junction unmatched. This CDR3 has 15 residues. The CDR3 coding sequence is TGTGCCAGCAGTTCCCTAGCGGGAGTCACAGATACGCAGTATTTT. Amino acid sequence: CASSSLAGVTDTQYF.

The V gene is TRBV4-3, the J gene TRBJ1-2; TRBD1 is a possible D gene (5 bases). The germline gives CDR1 LGHNA, CDR2 YSLEER. Trimming stripped 3 bases from V and 8 bases from J, with 19 bases between. The CDR3 contains 15 residues. The CDR3 DNA reads as TGCGCCAGCAGCCAGTCTCGGGGGACGGCGCGAGGCTACACCTTC. It codes for CASSQSRGTARGYTF.